These T cell receptor beta chains were read from a single sample in a study of naive and memory T cell subsets. TCRdb called the UMI-ligation and nested PCR reads again in MiXCR, with one record for every CDR3 protein. The sample lists under 100,000 distinct CDR3 sequences; roughly 7% were seen once. Sample: central memory CD4+ T cells from blood. Receptors were obtained from a human donor in good health. Both conserved end residues are trimmed from each CDR3. The order of the fields is V gene, CDR3 protein.

>TRBV28
ASGRLNSPLH
>TRBV7-2
ASSPGDGGTRRGGELF
>TRBV29-1
SVVVAGGNTGELF
>TRBV7-2
ASSLGPANEQY
>TRBV6-2/TRBV6-3
ASSLGEVGGYT
>TRBV18
ASSPRGAAGPGNTIY
>TRBV12-3/TRBV12-4
ASSHWSLNTEAF
>TRBV7-9
ASSLAWGGRPPEAF
>TRBV5-1
ASSTGQSNTEAF
>TRBV11-2
ASSLVAGGPGEQF
>TRBV10-3
AIRGDRENTGELF
>TRBV28
ASSPTWQQGTMY
>TRBV5-4
ASSRTGAFYGYT
>TRBV5-1
ASSIDGSSYNEQF
>TRBV14
ASSLRVDGGAYEQF
>TRBV12-3/TRBV12-4
ASSLGGQVGYEQY
>TRBV30
AWSVAAETQY
>TRBV28
ASKGGLDTQY
>TRBV6-1
ASQKIQGSEQY
>TRBV20-1
SASLAGRALYGYT
>TRBV28
ASSLPLGLYF
>TRBV20-1
SAESGVSTDTQY
>TRBV7-2
ASSPRGTGASPLH
>TRBV6-1
ASSESLTSGPSSYNEQF
>TRBV6-2/TRBV6-3
ASSRWTGGKGQPQH
>TRBV12-3/TRBV12-4
ASSGTGDTEAF
>TRBV7-2
ASSLDSGRSGTQY
>TRBV5-1
ASSHIPGGLEQY
>TRBV7-8
ASSPMTDTQY
>TRBV20-1
SARGGRKSYEQY
>TRBV20-1
SAKSDRTKNSPLH
>TRBV5-1
ASSSGQAMVDTQY
>TRBV30
ARRTSSSYNSPLH
>TRBV4-2
ASSQAGGGSQPQH